This passage covers 5 T cell receptor beta chains from one sample sequenced in a study of PD-1 blockade in mismatch repair-deficient tumors. Some clones are missing from TCRdb's copy, which holds only in-frame ones; the method was immunoSEQ multiplex PCR. The table includes about 60,000 clones, about 91% detected once. The source material was peripheral blood, sampled 52 weeks after starting pembrolizumab. The receptor set was obtained from an adult with mismatch repair-deficient cancer.

The chain has TRBV19 and TRBJ2-5; the match to TRBD1 covers 10 bases. Germline V gene sequence: CDR1 LNHDA, CDR2 SQIVND (reference sequence). The CDR3 contains 14 residues. V trimming: 5 bases; J trimming: 5 bases; junction bases outside the gene matches: 5. The CDR3 DNA reads TGTGCCAGTAGTCCCCGGACAGGGGGGGAGACCCAGTACTTC. Its protein is CASSPRTGGETQYF.

CDR3 coding DNA: TGTGCCAGCAGTTACGGAGGGACGGTGACCTACGAGCAGTACTTC. This encodes CASSYGGTVTYEQYF. V is TRBV6-6 and J is TRBJ2-7, with D possibly matching TRBD2 (6 bases). Trimming cost V 2 bases and J 2 bases, with 13 bases left between them. This CDR3 spans 15 amino acids. Germline V gene lookup returns CDR1 MNHNY and CDR2 SVGAGI (reference sequence).

CDR3 residues: CASSQDPYEQYF. The CDR3 nucleotides read TGCGCCAGCAGCCAAGACCCCTACGAGCAGTACTTC. The gene calls are TRBV4-1 and TRBJ2-7; D not resolved. CDR1 and CDR2 from the germline V gene are MGHRA and YSYEKL. CDR3 length: 12 residues. Trimming removed 0 bases from V and 2 bases from J, with 2 bases in between.

The chain recombines TRBV27 with TRBJ2-7; no firm D call. There are 16 residues in the CDR3. Germline CDR1 reads MNHEY; CDR2 reads SMNVEV (reference sequence). With 4 bases removed from V and 0 bases from J, the gap between germline ends came to 16 bases. The CDR3 loop is CASSYTYPPPSYEQYF. CDR3 sequence (DNA): TGTGCCAGCAGTTACACTTACCCCCCTCCCTCCTACGAGCAGTACTTC.

This clone has a handful of counts. The chain carries TRBV4-1 and TRBJ1-5, with D perhaps TRBD1 (5 bases). Deletions cut 3 bases from V and 1 base from J, with 7 bases between. The CDR3 spans 14 residues. CDR1 is MGHRA and CDR2 is YSYEKL in the germline V gene. CDR3 coding DNA: TGCGCCAGCAGCCACGAGGGGAGCAATCAGCCCCAGCATTTT. This gives the protein CASSHEGSNQPQHF.